This T cell receptor (beta chain) was recovered during a study of T cell responses to AZD1222 COVID-19 vaccine. As to this clone: Antigen unknown.

The table came from immunoSEQ multiplex PCR; TCRdb's copy has only in-frame clones and leaves some out. Counted here are 95,000 to 130,000 clones, around nine tenths occurring once; the ten biggest clones make up more than 1.5%. The germline V gene has CDR1 LNHNV and CDR2 YYDKDF (reference sequence). The CDR3 totals 17 residues. V shed 1 base and J 6 bases; nucleotides not matched to a gene: 11. Study-wide findings and caveats: Females made up more of the donors, who were largely white British, and clonal diversity may have come out too low. The reported proportion of spike-specific TCRs targeting unmutated variant regions was nearly half.

Sequenced here: peripheral blood, sampled 28 days after the second AZD1222 dose. This TCR derives from an adult who received the AZD1222 COVID-19 vaccine. This chain links TRBV15 with TRBJ2-2; 7 positions match TRBD2. The CDR3 nucleotides are TGTGCCACCAGCAGAGGGGGGAGGGGCGGTCGTGCCGGGGAGCTGTTTTTT. This encodes CATSRGGRGGRAGELFF.